The T cell receptor (beta chain) described here comes from a study of patients and donors after allogeneic stem cell transplantation. V lost 8 bases, J lost 3 bases, and 7 bases stayed unmatched. The V gene's germline CDR1 is SQVTM and CDR2 ANQGSEA. The CDR3 totals 13 residues. One entry per CDR3 protein, called by TCRdb with MiXCR from the RT-PCR reads. The sample lists about 40,000 distinct CDR3 sequences, over 25% occurring once. This TCR came from a human donor who was either an allogeneic HSCT recipient or a stem cell or donor lymphocyte infusion donor (not recorded which). It is not recorded whose cells these are; they may come from a transplant donor. The V call is TRBV29-1, the J call TRBJ2-7; 10 bases fit TRBD1. The sample comprised blood, either unsorted or a sorted T cell fraction (not recorded which). The CDR3: CSIQRDRGYEQYF. The CDR3 nucleotides are TGCAGCATTCAACGGGACAGGGGCTACGAGCAGTACTTC.